This T cell receptor (beta chain) was captured in a study of PD-1 blockade in classical Hodgkin lymphoma. Generated by immunoSEQ multiplex PCR, the TCRdb table keeps only in-frame clones and is missing some. The sample shows some 63,000 clones, 90% of them seen only once. Every one of the patients relapsed after autologous stem cell transplantation (brentuximab vedotin exposure was variable). Findings of the study overall: The diversity seen at baseline in complete responders resembled that of newly diagnosed patients. Diminished baseline TCR diversity has been reported in newly diagnosed patients relative to healthy donors.

CDR1 is SGHRS, CDR2 YFSETQ, per germline. The CDR3 has 15 amino acids. Trimming shortened V by 4 bases and J by 3 bases, and 16 bases separated the two germline ends. Concerning this clone: Its target is unknown.

This receptor was identified in a human donor with classical Hodgkin lymphoma. This sequence joins TRBV5-1 and TRBJ2-5, with D possibly matching TRBD2 (6 bases). The specimen was peripheral blood mononuclear cells (PBMCs), collected at baseline. The CDR3 nucleotides read TGCGCCAGCAGCCTCAGGGTAGGCGGGGAAGAGACCCAGTACTTC. Protein product: CASSLRVGGEETQYF. Variable domain in full (rest from reference TRBV5-1 and TRBJ2-5): KAGVTQTPRYLIKTRGQQVTLSCSPISGHRSVSWYQQTPGQGLQFLFEYFSETQRNKGNFPGRFSGRQFSNSRSEMNVSTLELGDSALYLCASSLRVGGEETQYFGPGTRLLVL.